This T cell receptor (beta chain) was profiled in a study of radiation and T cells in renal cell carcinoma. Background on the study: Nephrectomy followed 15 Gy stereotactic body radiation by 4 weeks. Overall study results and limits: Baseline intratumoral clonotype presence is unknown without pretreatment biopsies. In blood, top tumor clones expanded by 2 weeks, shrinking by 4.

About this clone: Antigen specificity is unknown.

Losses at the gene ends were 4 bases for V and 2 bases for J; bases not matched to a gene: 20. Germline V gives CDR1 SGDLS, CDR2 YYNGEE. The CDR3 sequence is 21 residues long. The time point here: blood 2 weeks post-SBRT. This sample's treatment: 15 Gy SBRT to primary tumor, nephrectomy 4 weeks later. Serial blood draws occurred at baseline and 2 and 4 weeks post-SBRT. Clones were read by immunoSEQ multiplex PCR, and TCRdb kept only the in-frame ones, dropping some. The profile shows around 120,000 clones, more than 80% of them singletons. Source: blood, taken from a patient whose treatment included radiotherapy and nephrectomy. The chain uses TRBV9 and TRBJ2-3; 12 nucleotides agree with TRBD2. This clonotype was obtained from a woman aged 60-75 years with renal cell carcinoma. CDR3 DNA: TGTGCCAGCAGCACTCTCCCTTCACTAGCGGGGGGTCCGGGGGACACAGATACGCAGTATTTT. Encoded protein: CASSTLPSLAGGPGDTDTQYF.